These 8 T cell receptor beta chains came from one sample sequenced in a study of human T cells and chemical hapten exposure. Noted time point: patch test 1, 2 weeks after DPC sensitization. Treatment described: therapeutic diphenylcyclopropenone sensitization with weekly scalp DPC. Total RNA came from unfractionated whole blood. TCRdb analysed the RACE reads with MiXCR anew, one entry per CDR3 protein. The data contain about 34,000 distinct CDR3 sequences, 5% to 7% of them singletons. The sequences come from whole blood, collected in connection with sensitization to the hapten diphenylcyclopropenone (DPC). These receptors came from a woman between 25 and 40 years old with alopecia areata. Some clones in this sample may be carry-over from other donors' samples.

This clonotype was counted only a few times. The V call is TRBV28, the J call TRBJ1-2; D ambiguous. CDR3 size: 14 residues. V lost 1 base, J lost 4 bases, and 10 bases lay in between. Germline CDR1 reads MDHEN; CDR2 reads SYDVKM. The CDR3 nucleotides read TGTGCCAGCAGTTTATCAGCATTTCCCTATGGCTACACCTTC. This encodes CASSLSAFPYGYTF.

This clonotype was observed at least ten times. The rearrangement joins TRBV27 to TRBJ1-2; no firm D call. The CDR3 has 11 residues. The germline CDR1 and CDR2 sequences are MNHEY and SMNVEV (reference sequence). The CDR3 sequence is CGRSSNYGYTF. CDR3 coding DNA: TGTGGGAGGTCATCTAACTATGGCTACACCTTC.

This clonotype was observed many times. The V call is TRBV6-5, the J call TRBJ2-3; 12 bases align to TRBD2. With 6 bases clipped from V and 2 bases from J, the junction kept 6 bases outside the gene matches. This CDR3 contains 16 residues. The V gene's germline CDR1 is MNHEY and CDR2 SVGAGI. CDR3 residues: CASRPTSGGITDTQYF. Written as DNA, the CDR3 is TGTGCCAGCAGGCCGACTAGCGGGGGAATCACAGATACGCAGTATTTT.

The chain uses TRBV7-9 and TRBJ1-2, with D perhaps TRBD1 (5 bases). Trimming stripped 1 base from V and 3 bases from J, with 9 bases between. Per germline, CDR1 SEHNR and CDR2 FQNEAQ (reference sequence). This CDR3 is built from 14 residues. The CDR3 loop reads CASSLGPGDYGYTF. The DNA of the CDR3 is TGTGCCAGCAGCTTAGGACCGGGGGACTATGGCTACACCTTC.

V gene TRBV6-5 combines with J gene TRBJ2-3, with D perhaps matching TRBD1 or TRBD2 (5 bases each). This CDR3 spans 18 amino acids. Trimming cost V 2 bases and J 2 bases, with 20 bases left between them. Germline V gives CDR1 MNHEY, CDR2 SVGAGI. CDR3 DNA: TGTGCCAGCAGTTACCTTCGTCCGGGGCCGACCTCCACAGATACGCAGTATTTT. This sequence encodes CASSYLRPGPTSTDTQYF.

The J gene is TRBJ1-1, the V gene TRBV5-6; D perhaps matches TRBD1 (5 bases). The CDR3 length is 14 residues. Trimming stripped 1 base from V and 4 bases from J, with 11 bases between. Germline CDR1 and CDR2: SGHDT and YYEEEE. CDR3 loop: CASSLLRGGTEAFF. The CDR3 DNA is TGTGCCAGCAGCTTGTTACGGGGGGGCACTGAAGCTTTCTTT.

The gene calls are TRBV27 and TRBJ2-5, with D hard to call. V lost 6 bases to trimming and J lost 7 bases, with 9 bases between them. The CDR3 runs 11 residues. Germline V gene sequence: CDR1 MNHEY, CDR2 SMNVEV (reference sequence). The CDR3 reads CASSHIATQYF. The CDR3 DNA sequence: TGTGCCAGCAGCCACATCGCGACCCAGTACTTC.

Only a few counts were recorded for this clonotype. CDR3 in amino acids: CASSGLFTDTQYF. DNA of the CDR3: TGTGCCAGCAGCGGACTCTTCACAGATACGCAGTATTTT. The chain employs TRBV2 and TRBJ2-3; D is possibly TRBD2 (5 bases). Trimming pared 6 bases from V and 2 bases from J, leaving 9 bases between. Germline-derived CDR1 and CDR2 are SNHLY and FYNNEI. The CDR3 contains 13 residues.